One and the same sample provided the 5 T cell receptor beta chains below, sequenced in a study of beta chain features in type 1 diabetes. The study's findings and limits: TCRB CDR3 length was moderately but significantly reduced in all four CD4+ subsets of Type 1 diabetes patients.

Since all of the isolated RNA was reverse transcribed, expressed TCRB transcripts were what got sequenced. Here immunoSEQ multiplex PCR was the method, and the copy in TCRdb shows in-frame clones only, minus some. The sample has hundreds of thousands of clones; 14% to 15% are singletons. These receptors lack a known antigen. Sequencing was performed on naive CD4+ T cells from blood. These receptors all come from a man between 18 and 29 years old with type 1 diabetes.

The gene calls are TRBV5-1 and TRBJ1-5, with 7 bases matching TRBD1. The ends lost 0 bases at V and 5 bases at J; junction bases unmatched: 5. The CDR3 totals 15 residues. Germline V gene lookup returns CDR1 SGHRS and CDR2 YFSETQ. CDR3 residues: CASSLAGQGDQPQHF. In nucleotides, the CDR3 is TGCGCCAGCAGCTTGGCCGGGCAGGGGGATCAGCCCCAGCATTTT.

This rearrangement joins TRBV30 to TRBJ1-6, with TRBD1 matching 9 bases. Germline values: CDR1 GTSNPN, CDR2 SVGIG (reference sequence). Trimming removed 8 bases from V and 6 bases from J; junction bases left unmatched: 5. The CDR3 extends over 13 amino acids. The CDR3 bases are TGTGCCCTGAAGGGACAGGGTAATTCACCCCTCCACTTT. Residues: CALKGQGNSPLHF.

In its sample, this clone was seen a few times. The chain links TRBV5-1 to TRBJ2-4; 9 bases agree with TRBD1. The CDR3 covers 13 residues. V was clipped by 0 bases and J by 9 bases; unmatched bases: 1. Germline values: CDR1 SGHRS, CDR2 YFSETQ. The CDR3 DNA sequence: TGCGCCAGCAGCTTGGACAGGGGGCCCATTCAGTACTTC. It codes for CASSLDRGPIQYF. The full variable domain, completed using reference TRBV5-1 and TRBJ2-4, is KAGVTQTPRYLIKTRGQQVTLSCSPISGHRSVSWYQQTPGQGLQFLFEYFSETQRNKGNFPGRFSGRQFSNSRSEMNVSTLELGDSALYLCASSLDRGPIQYFGAGTRLSVL.

This rearrangement joins TRBV7-9 to TRBJ2-7; D is perhaps TRBD2 (5 bases). V was shortened by 5 bases and J by 3 bases, with 5 bases between the two germline ends. There are 11 residues in the CDR3. Germline loops: CDR1 SEHNR, CDR2 FQNEAQ (reference sequence). The CDR3 region is CASSRDYEQYF. CDR3 nucleotide sequence: TGTGCCAGCAGCCGGGACTACGAGCAGTACTTC.

The chain is built from TRBV5-1 and TRBJ2-7, with 8 bases that match TRBD2. The germline V gene has CDR1 SGHRS and CDR2 YFSETQ. This CDR3 region has 15 residues. Trimming cost V 0 bases and J 5 bases; bases outside gene matches: 7. The CDR3 loop is CASSLAGAGVDEQYF. The CDR3 nucleotides read TGCGCCAGCAGCTTGGCTGGAGCGGGGGTTGACGAGCAGTACTTC.